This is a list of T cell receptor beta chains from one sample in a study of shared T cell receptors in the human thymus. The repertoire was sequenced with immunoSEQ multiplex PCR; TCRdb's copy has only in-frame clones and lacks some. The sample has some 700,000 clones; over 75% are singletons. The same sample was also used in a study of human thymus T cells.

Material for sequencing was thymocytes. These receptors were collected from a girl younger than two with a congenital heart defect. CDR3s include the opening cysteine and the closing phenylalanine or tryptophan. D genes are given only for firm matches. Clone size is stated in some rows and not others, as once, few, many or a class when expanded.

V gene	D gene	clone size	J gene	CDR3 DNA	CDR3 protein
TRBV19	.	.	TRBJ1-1	TGTGCCAGCCTACCCCCGTGGGAGGGGAGGAACACTGAAGCTTTCTTT	CASLPPWEGRNTEAFF
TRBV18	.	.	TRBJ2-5	TGTGCCAGCTCACCAAGAGGACTACCCCAAGAGACCCAGTACTTC	CASSPRGLPQETQYF
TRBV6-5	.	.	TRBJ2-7	TGTGCCAGCAGTAGGGGATTATACGAGCAGTACTTC	CASSRGLYEQYF
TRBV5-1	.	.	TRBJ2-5	TGCGCCAGCAGCTTGGGGGCCGGAGAGACCCAGTACTTC	CASSLGAGETQYF
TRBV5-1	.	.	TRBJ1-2	TGCGCCAGCAGCTATGACTTGACAGCTAACTATGGCTACACCTTC	CASSYDLTANYGYTF
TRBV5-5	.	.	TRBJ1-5	TGTGCCAGCAGCTCCCGACAAATCAATCAGCCCCAGCATTTT	CASSSRQINQPQHF
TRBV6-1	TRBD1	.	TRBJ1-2	TGTGCCAGCAGTGAACATCGACAGGGGAATGGTGGCTACACCTTC	CASSEHRQGNGGYTF
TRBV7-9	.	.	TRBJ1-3	TGTGCCAGCAGCTTAGGGGGCCAGGGTTTGGGAAACACCATATATTTT	CASSLGGQGLGNTIYF
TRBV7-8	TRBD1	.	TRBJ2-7	TGTGCCAGCAGCTCCATACCGGGACAGAGCACCTACGAGCAGTACTTC	CASSSIPGQSTYEQYF
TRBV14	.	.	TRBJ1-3	TGTGCCAGCAGCCAAGGGCGGGAAAGTACCATATATTTT	CASSQGRESTIYF
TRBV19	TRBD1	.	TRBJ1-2	TGTGCCAGTAGTACGACCCGGGACAGCTATGGCTACACCTTC	CASSTTRDSYGYTF
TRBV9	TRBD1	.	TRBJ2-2	TGTGCCAGCAGCGTAGGTGGGGACAGCGGGGAGCTGTTTTTT	CASSVGGDSGELFF
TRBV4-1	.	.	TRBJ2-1	TGCGCCAGCAGTCAGAACTCGGGTGAGCAGTTCTTC	CASSQNSGEQFF
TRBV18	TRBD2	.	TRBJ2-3	TGTGCCAGCTCACCGGGGCAACTAGCGGGGGTGACAGATACGCAGTATTTT	CASSPGQLAGVTDTQYF
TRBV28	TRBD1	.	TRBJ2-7	TGTGCCAGCAGTTTAATTCGGGACAGGGGGTTAGATTTCTCCTACGAGCAGTACTTC	CASSLIRDRGLDFSYEQYF
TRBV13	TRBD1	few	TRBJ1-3	TGTGCCAGCAGCTGCCCCGGGACAGGGGGTAATTCTGGAAACACCATATATTTT	CASSCPGTGGNSGNTIYF
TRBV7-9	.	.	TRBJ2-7	TGTGCCAGCAGCTTAACAGGGCCGTTCAACCCCTACGAGCAGTACTTC	CASSLTGPFNPYEQYF
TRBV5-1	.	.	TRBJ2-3	TGCGCCAGCAGCTTGGCCCCTGATACGCAGTATTTT	CASSLAPDTQYF
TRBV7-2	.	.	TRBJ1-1	TGTGCCAGCAGCCAGCGGGGCGGAAGTAAGGTGGACACTGAAGCTTTCTTT	CASSQRGGSKVDTEAFF
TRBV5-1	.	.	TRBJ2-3	TGCGCCAGCAGCTCTTCAGGGGATCATAGCACAGATACGCAGTATTTT	CASSSSGDHSTDTQYF
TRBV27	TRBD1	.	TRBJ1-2	TGTGCCAGCAGTCTCCGGACAGGGGATGACTACACCTTC	CASSLRTGDDYTF
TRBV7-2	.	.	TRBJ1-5	TGTGCCAGCAGCTTAGAAGCAGGGGATGAGGGCAATCAGCCCCAGCATTTT	CASSLEAGDEGNQPQHF
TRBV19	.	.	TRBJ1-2	TGTGCCAGTACCAGAGACGGGTTCTATGGCTACACCTTC	CASTRDGFYGYTF
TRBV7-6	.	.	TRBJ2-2	TGTGCCAGCAGCTGGACAGTGAACACCGGGGAGCTGTTTTTT	CASSWTVNTGELFF
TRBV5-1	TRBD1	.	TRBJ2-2	TGCGCCAGCAGCCCCCAGGGACAGGGTGTCAACACCGGGGAGCTGTTTTTT	CASSPQGQGVNTGELFF
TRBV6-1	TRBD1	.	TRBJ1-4	TGTGCCAGCAGTTTGGTGACAGGGCTTGAAAAACTGTTTTTT	CASSLVTGLEKLFF
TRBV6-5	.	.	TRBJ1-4	TGTGCCAGCACTCGAGGAGGGCCGGATGAAAAACTGTTTTTT	CASTRGGPDEKLFF
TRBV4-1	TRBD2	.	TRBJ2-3	TGCGCCAGCAGCCACCCACAGACTAGCGGGGGGACCACAGATACGCAGTATTTT	CASSHPQTSGGTTDTQYF